Each of the 10 T cell receptor beta chains below was sequenced from the same sample in a study of T-cell reconstitution after alpha-beta-depleted transplantation in children. It was with unique molecular identifiers that the TCRbeta library was prepared. One entry per CDR3 protein, called by TCRdb with MiXCR from the PCR reads. This sample has 65,000 to 90,000 distinct CDR3 sequences, with approximately 11% found just once. This specimen was PBMCs, taken before TCRalphabeta/CD19-depleted stem cell transplant. The receptors were sampled from a boy aged 5 to 17 with acute myeloid leukemia, due to receive a stem cell transplant.

In its sample, this clonotype was seen many times. The chain combines TRBV12-3 or TRBV12-4 with TRBJ1-1, with D possibly matching TRBD1 (5 bases). Trimming left V 5 bases short and J 0 bases short, with 19 bases between. The CDR3 is 17 residues long. In DNA form, the CDR3 reads TGTGCCAGCAGTCCGCAGTCCCCCGGGACTCTGAACACTGAAGCTTTCTTT. It yields the protein CASSPQSPGTLNTEAFF.

The chain uses TRBV5-1 and TRBJ2-3; 7 bases map to TRBD2. V gave up 4 bases and J gave up 2 bases; unmatched junction bases: 7. CDR1 SGHRS and CDR2 YFSETQ come from the germline V gene. The CDR3 covers 15 residues. CDR3 amino acids: CASSPRLAPTDTQYF. In nucleotides, the CDR3 is TGCGCCAGCAGCCCGAGACTAGCCCCCACAGATACGCAGTATTTT.

This clonotype was observed many times. This chain uses TRBV20-1 with TRBJ1-3; TRBD1 matches at 7 bases. V gave up 5 bases and J gave up 1 base; unmatched junction bases: 17. CDR1 and CDR2 from the germline V gene are DFQATT and SNEGSKA (reference sequence). This CDR3 is built from 18 residues. The CDR3 bases are TGCAGTGCTGCCTCGGCCAGGGGGTTGATTAGGTCTGGAAACACCATATATTTT. Its translation: CSAASARGLIRSGNTIYF.

This clonotype was recorded many times. The V call is TRBV12-3 or TRBV12-4, the J call TRBJ2-7; 10 nucleotides line up with TRBD2. The CDR3 extends over 14 amino acids. J was trimmed by 4 bases and V by 3 bases; bases with no gene match: 3. The CDR3 nucleotides read TGTGCCAGCAGTTTCCCGGGACTAGCGTACGAGCAGTACTTC. The encoded protein is CASSFPGLAYEQYF.

In regard to this clonotype: One base away lies a much larger clone, so this may be a sequencing read error. The chain is built from TRBV18 and TRBJ2-2; TRBD1 matches 8 bases. Trimming cost V 4 bases and J 4 bases; bases outside gene matches: 11. This CDR3 contains 17 residues. Germline CDR1 and CDR2: KGHSH and LQKENI. DNA of the CDR3: TGTGCCAGCTCACTTAAGACCTGGGACAGGAGCACCGGGGAGCTGTTTTTT. Translating it yields CASSLKTWDRSTGELFF.

The DNA for the CDR3 is TGCGCCAGCAGCTTGGAACCCGGGACAGGGCACAACGAGCAGTACTTC. Amino acid sequence: CASSLEPGTGHNEQYF. The V and J genes are TRBV5-1 and TRBJ2-7; 9 bases fit TRBD1. Trimming took 0 bases from V and 5 from J; bases not matched to a gene: 9. CDR3 size: 16 residues. Germline values: CDR1 SGHRS, CDR2 YFSETQ.

Many counts were recorded for this clonotype. The chain carries TRBV7-3 and TRBJ2-1, with 7 bases fitting TRBD1. The V gene's germline CDR1 is SGHTA and CDR2 FQGTGA. V dropped 4 bases and J dropped 7; count of bases not matched to a gene: 13. The CDR3 has 16 residues. CDR3 nucleotide sequence: TGTGCCAGCAGCTATATCGGTAGGGGGCTAGGAAATGAGCAGTTCTTC. Translation gives CASSYIGRGLGNEQFF.

The chain is built from TRBV5-6 and TRBJ2-1, with 9 bases fitting TRBD2. The CDR3 runs to 16 residues. V was clipped by 8 bases and J by 7 bases; unmatched bases: 16. Germline V gene lookup returns CDR1 SGHDT and CDR2 YYEEEE. Here the CDR3 DNA reads TGTGCCAGGGGCTTCGGGACTAGCAATACGGTTAATGAGCAGTTCTTC. It is translated as CARGFGTSNTVNEQFF.

This clonotype was detected ten times or more. The chain has TRBV4-2 and TRBJ1-3, with D possibly being TRBD1 (6 bases). This CDR3 has 16 amino acids. Germline V gene sequence: CDR1 LGHNA, CDR2 YNFKEQ. Trimming took 4 bases from V and 5 from J, leaving 18 bases between them. This chain's CDR3 is CASSLPGDESRNTIYF. The DNA of the CDR3 is TGTGCCAGCAGCCTACCAGGGGATGAGTCGCGAAACACCATATATTTT.

This clonotype was seen many times. This chain uses TRBV6-6 with TRBJ2-6; D call uncertain. CDR3 length: 17 residues. CDR1 is MNHNY and CDR2 is SVGAGI in the germline V gene (reference sequence). V was trimmed by 7 bases and J by 0 bases, leaving 16 bases between them. This chain's CDR3 is CASTRWDSNSGANVLTF. As DNA, the CDR3 is TGTGCCAGCACCCGTTGGGATTCTAACTCTGGGGCCAACGTCCTGACTTTC.